The 14 T cell receptor beta chains presented below share a single source sample, sequenced in a study of blood T cell repertoires in COVID-19 (TCRdb year 2020). Library preparation used the immunoSEQ multiplex PCR assay. The source is immuneACCESS, and TCRdb retained only in-frame sequences with V and J called. Part of the clones is not carried over; for the studies checked, unresolved V genes explain less than half of this, and the remainder is unexplained. In all, the sample holds about 150,000 clones, and approximately 85% of those were seen once. The ten largest clones capture approximately 8% of the sample. The sample consisted of peripheral blood. These receptors were obtained from an older woman with COVID-19, enrolled during active disease.

This rearrangement joins TRBV5-6 to TRBJ1-6; D gene uncertain. CDR1 SGHDT and CDR2 YYEEEE come from the germline V gene. The CDR3 is 12 amino acids. With 4 bases removed from V and 12 bases from J, the gap between germline ends came to 11 bases. The CDR3 nucleotides read TGTGCCAGCAGCCTGTCTTCGAGACCCCTCCACTTT. It yields the protein CASSLSSRPLHF.

To note about this clone: This specimen includes other DNA sequences encoding the same CDR3. The chain's CDR3 is CASSSRQGNTEAFF. CDR3 coding DNA: TGTGCCAGTAGTTCCCGACAGGGTAACACTGAAGCTTTCTTT. This chain links TRBV19 with TRBJ1-1, with 7 bases aligning to TRBD1. V lost 5 bases, J lost 2 bases, and 5 bases stayed unmatched. This CDR3 region has 14 residues. Germline CDR1 reads LNHDA; CDR2 reads SQIVND (reference sequence).

The chain carries TRBV2 and TRBJ1-5, with no clear D. The germline V gene encodes CDR1 SNHLY and CDR2 FYNNEI. Trimming took off 5 bases at V and 1 base at J, with 15 bases between the two ends. This CDR3 comprises 16 residues. CDR3 sequence (DNA): TGTGCCAGCAGTTGGGCCCTTGCGATAAGCAATCAGCCCCAGCATTTT. It codes for CASSWALAISNQPQHF.

This chain links TRBV24-1 with TRBJ1-1; D ambiguous. CDR1 and CDR2 (germline): KGHDR, SFDVKD. The CDR3 length is 12 residues. V was shortened by 1 base and J by 7 bases, with 6 bases between the two germline ends. The CDR3 coding sequence is TGTGCCACCAGTGATTTTTCAGGTGAAGCTTTCTTT. It translates to CATSDFSGEAFF.

The chain uses TRBV9 and TRBJ2-1; no clear D. The V end lost 4 bases, the J end lost 0 bases, and 11 bases lay between the germline ends. CDR1 and CDR2 from the germline V gene are SGDLS and YYNGEE. The CDR3 runs to 15 residues. The DNA for the CDR3 is TGTGCCAGCAGCCCCCGGGTAAGCTCCTACAATGAGCAGTTCTTC. Protein: CASSPRVSSYNEQFF. Drawing the rest from reference TRBV9 and TRBJ2-1, the complete variable domain is DSGVTQTPKHLITATGQRVTLRCSPRSGDLSVYWYQQSLDQGLQFLIQYYNGEERAKGNILERFSAQQFPDLHSELNLSSLELGDSALYFCASSPRVSSYNEQFFGPGTRLTVL.

V and J are TRBV6-6 and TRBJ1-1; D is perhaps TRBD1 (5 bases). The CDR3 has 14 residues. Germline-derived CDR1 and CDR2 are MNHNY and SVGAGI (reference sequence). Trimming removed 0 bases from V and 1 base from J, with 6 bases in between. The CDR3 is CASSYSQGNTEAFF. Here the CDR3 DNA reads TGTGCCAGCAGTTACTCTCAGGGGAACACTGAAGCTTTCTTT.

The chain uses TRBV27 and TRBJ2-3; 10 positions agree with TRBD2. Trimming took 6 bases from V and 2 from J; bases not matched to a gene: 8. CDR3 length: 16 residues. Per the germline V gene, CDR1 is MNHEY and CDR2 is SMNVEV (reference sequence). The CDR3 coding sequence is TGTGCCAGCAGCTCCAGGCTAGCGGGGGTCACAGATACGCAGTATTTT. Encoded protein: CASSSRLAGVTDTQYF.

CDR3 sequence reads: CASGQSRGIDTEAFF. The CDR3 DNA sequence: TGTGCCAGCGGACAGTCTAGGGGCATAGACACTGAAGCTTTCTTT. The chain recombines TRBV19 with TRBJ1-1; D may be TRBD1 (6 bases). CDR1 is LNHDA, CDR2 SQIVND, per germline (reference sequence). The CDR3 loop spans 15 amino acids. V was pared by 9 bases and J by 3 bases, with 20 bases between.

The V call is TRBV19, the J call TRBJ1-1; 11 nucleotides align to TRBD1. The CDR3 is 16 residues long. With 5 bases clipped from V and 3 bases from J, the junction kept 8 bases outside the gene matches. Germline CDR1 reads LNHDA; CDR2 reads SQIVND (reference sequence). CDR3 bases: TGTGCCAGTAGTGAGTCGGACAGGGGGCTATACACTGAAGCTTTCTTT. Amino acid sequence: CASSESDRGLYTEAFF. The full variable domain, with the rest looked up from reference TRBV19 and TRBJ1-1, is DGGITQSPKYLFRKEGQNVTLSCEQNLNHDAMYWYRQDPGQGLRLIYYSQIVNDFQKGDIAEGYSVSREKKESFPLTVTSAQKNPTAFYLCASSESDRGLYTEAFFGQGTRLTVV.

The chain employs TRBV6-1 and TRBJ1-2; 9 bases align to TRBD1. J was trimmed by 6 bases and V by 4 bases; bases with no gene match: 12. CDR1 is MNHNS and CDR2 is SASEGT in the germline V gene. This CDR3 spans 16 amino acids. For the CDR3, the DNA is TGTGCCAGCAGTGTGGCCCGGGACAGGGATCTAGATGGCTACACCTTC. Residues: CASSVARDRDLDGYTF.

The V gene is TRBV5-4, the J gene TRBJ1-2, with 9 bases fitting TRBD1. CDR1 is SGHNT, CDR2 YYREEE, per germline (reference sequence). The CDR3 runs 13 residues. V trimming: 5 bases; J trimming: 3 bases; junction bases outside the gene matches: 2. CDR3 amino acids: CASSWDRDYGYTF. The CDR3 nucleotides read TGTGCCAGCAGTTGGGACAGGGACTATGGCTACACCTTC.

The J gene is TRBJ2-2, the V gene TRBV5-1, with D possibly TRBD1 on 5 matching bases. This CDR3 has 15 residues. The V and J ends lost 0 bases and 7 bases respectively, with 13 bases between them. CDR1 is SGHRS and CDR2 is YFSETQ in the germline V gene. The CDR3 region is CASSLDVGQVGELFF. CDR3 sequence (DNA): TGCGCCAGCAGCTTGGATGTGGGGCAAGTCGGGGAGCTGTTTTTT.

The rearrangement uses TRBV12-3 or TRBV12-4 and TRBJ2-2, with D unresolved. The V and J ends lost 3 bases and 8 bases respectively, with 10 bases between them. The CDR3 consists of 13 residues. The CDR3 is CASSLRNSGELFF. The CDR3 bases are TGTGCCAGCAGTTTGCGGAATTCAGGGGAGCTGTTTTTT.

CDR3 DNA sequence: TGTGCCAGCAGCCCACTAGCGGGGGAAGGACGAAATGAGCAGTTCTTC. Amino acids: CASSPLAGEGRNEQFF. The chain employs TRBV3-1 (or the pseudogene TRBV3-2) and TRBJ2-1; 11 bases align to TRBD2. Germline V gives CDR1 LGHDT, CDR2 YNNKEL (reference sequence). The junction had 9 bases not matched to a gene; V was cut back by 4 bases and J by 7 bases. The CDR3 runs to 16 residues.